The clone carrying this T cell receptor (beta chain) has just one count. Sequencing used immunoSEQ multiplex PCR; TCRdb keeps in-frame clones, though not all of them. The sample lists some 87,000 clones; 90% to 95% were seen once. The sample comes from a study of control samples from healthy donors and cancer patients. Germline CDR1 and CDR2: SGHRS and YFSETQ. V lost 4 bases, J lost 3 bases, and 4 bases stayed unmatched. The CDR3 runs 14 residues. The chain joins TRBV5-1 to TRBJ2-3, with 8 bases identical to TRBD1. The TCR sequence derives from a man younger than 45 in good health. Sequenced input: blood. The CDR3 loop reads CASSPGDRTDTQYF. CDR3 in DNA: TGCGCCAGCAGCCCGGGGGACAGGACAGATACGCAGTATTTT.